This T cell receptor beta chain was captured in a study of cytomegalovirus exposure and HLA in healthy donors. As to this clone: One end of the junction fails to match germline, which may point to a read error.

The method was immunoSEQ multiplex PCR; TCRdb's version includes in-frame clones alone and lacks a portion of them. This sample has roughly 200,000 clones, with 80% to 85% found just once. The CDR3 is 11 residues long. CDR1 SGHNT and CDR2 YYREEE come from the germline V gene (reference sequence). The sequenced sample consisted of PBMCs. The chain uses TRBV5-4 and TRBJ2-5; D remains ambiguous. The TCR originated in a woman aged 25 to 39 in good health and CMV-seronegative. The CDR3 DNA reads TGTGCCGGCAGCCAACAAGAGACCCAGTACTTC. Translation: CAGSQQETQYF.